Here is one T cell receptor (beta chain) with its context. The CDR3 sequence is 16 residues long. Deletions cut 2 bases from V and 3 bases from J, with 17 bases between. CDR1 and CDR2 from the germline V gene are MDHEN and SYDVKM. The sample is drawn from a study of blood T cell repertoires in COVID-19. About the study: Acute and convalescent COVID-19 specimens originated in the United States, Italy and Spain. In each case, the material was cDNA or gDNA derived from T cells, B-cell-depleted T cells, or PBMCs.

Seattle patients were enrolled while actively infected and followed longitudinally. As processed by the authors: Reference gene primer amplification in the assay estimated nucleated cell counts. Profiled with immunoSEQ multiplex PCR; TCRdb holds only in-frame clones, not every one. The V and J calls and clone size were taken over from that table, and D and trimming were inferred from the DNA. The sample has 310,000 or so clones; approximately 91% are singletons. The chain carries TRBV28 and TRBJ2-7, with a tentative D call TRBD2 (7 bases). The sequencing sample was made of peripheral blood. The clonotype originates from a woman aged 25 to 39 with COVID-19, enrolled during active disease. CDR3: CASSLRRGPSYYEQYF. CDR3 in DNA: TGTGCCAGCAGTTTAAGGCGGGGGCCTTCTTACTACGAGCAGTACTTC. Together with reference TRBV28 and TRBJ2-7, the CDR3 gives the full variable domain: DVKVTQSSRYLVKRTGEKVFLECVQDMDHENMFWYRQDPGLGLRLIYFSYDVKMKEKGDIPEGYSVSREKKERFSLILESASTNQTSMYLCASSLRRGPSYYEQYFGPGTRLTVT.